These T cell receptor beta chains were read from a single sample in a study of blood T cell repertoires in COVID-19. The table came from immunoSEQ multiplex PCR; TCRdb's copy has only in-frame clones and leaves some out. The sample consists of 230,000 or so clones, about 85% of them appearing once. Sequencing was done on a sample of PBMCs or T cells enriched from blood (not recorded which). The receptor source for this set is a woman aged 45-59 years who had been exposed to COVID-19. Both conserved end residues are part of each CDR3. A D gene is named only where the DNA matches it firmly. Some rows have no size entry. The others give once, few or many, or a class for an expanded clone.

D: -
V: TRBV4-3
size: few
J: TRBJ2-3
CDR3: CASSQADSRTDTQYF
DNA: TGCGCCAGCAGCCAAGCGGACAGTCGAACTGATACGCAGTATTTT

D: -
V: TRBV3-1/TRBV3-2
size: once
J: TRBJ2-7
CDR3: CASSQDRYTYEQYF
DNA: TGTGCCAGCAGCCAAGACAGGTACACCTACGAGCAGTACTTC

D: -
V: TRBV9
size: -
J: TRBJ1-1
CDR3: CASSVGQAFTEAFF
DNA: TGTGCCAGCAGCGTAGGTCAGGCTTTCACTGAAGCTTTCTTT

D: -
V: TRBV7-2
size: once
J: TRBJ2-1
CDR3: CASSLITYNEQFF
DNA: TGTGCCAGCAGCTTAATCACCTACAATGAGCAGTTCTTC

D: TRBD1
V: TRBV24-1
size: -
J: TRBJ2-2
CDR3: CATSDQNRGSNTGELFF
DNA: TGTGCCACCAGTGACCAAAACAGGGGTTCGAACACCGGGGAGCTGTTTTTT

D: -
V: TRBV24-1
size: -
J: TRBJ1-1
CDR3: CATSGAGGEAFF
DNA: TGTGCCACCAGTGGGGCCGGTGGTGAAGCTTTCTTT

D: -
V: TRBV7-2
size: -
J: TRBJ1-1
CDR3: CASSLARSGAREAFF
DNA: TGTGCCAGCAGCTTAGCACGATCAGGGGCCCGTGAAGCTTTCTTT

D: -
V: TRBV12-3/TRBV12-4
size: -
J: TRBJ2-1
CDR3: CASKSVNEQFF
DNA: TGTGCCAGCAAATCGGTCAATGAGCAGTTCTTC

D: TRBD2
V: TRBV18
size: -
J: TRBJ2-5
CDR3: CASSPASGGETQYF
DNA: TGTGCCAGCTCACCTGCTAGCGGTGGGGAGACCCAGTACTTC

D: -
V: TRBV14
size: -
J: TRBJ1-6
CDR3: CASSQDAGVPNSPLHF
DNA: TGTGCCAGCAGCCAAGATGCCGGGGTTCCTAATTCACCCCTCCACTTT

D: -
V: TRBV14
size: once
J: TRBJ1-2
CDR3: CASSRATGTPGDYGYTF
DNA: TGTGCCAGCAGCCGCGCGACAGGCACTCCCGGGGACTATGGCTACACCTTC

D: TRBD1
V: TRBV7-8
size: -
J: TRBJ1-1
CDR3: CASSVDRVVTEAFF
DNA: TGTGCCAGCAGCGTGGACAGGGTGGTGACTGAAGCTTTCTTT

D: -
V: TRBV20-1
size: -
J: TRBJ1-1
CDR3: CSAEWNTEAFF
DNA: TGCAGTGCGGAGTGGAACACTGAAGCTTTCTTT

D: -
V: TRBV29-1
size: -
J: TRBJ1-2
CDR3: CSVEGHPYGYTF
DNA: TGCAGCGTTGAAGGGCACCCCTATGGCTACACCTTC

D: -
V: TRBV5-1
size: -
J: TRBJ1-2
CDR3: CASSLESTSVRGYTF
DNA: TGCGCCAGCAGCTTGGAGTCAACCTCTGTTCGGGGCTACACCTTC

D: TRBD1
V: TRBV19
size: once
J: TRBJ1-2
CDR3: CASSGTGGSFHTF
DNA: TGTGCCAGTAGTGGGACAGGGGGTTCCTTCCACACCTTC

D: TRBD1
V: TRBV6-5
size: once
J: TRBJ2-5
CDR3: CASSLPGQGSRYF
DNA: TGTGCCAGCAGCCTCCCCGGACAGGGCAGCCGGTACTTC

D: -
V: TRBV11-2
size: -
J: TRBJ1-1
CDR3: CASSSGYVTEAFF
DNA: TGTGCCAGCAGCTCCGGGTATGTAACTGAAGCTTTCTTT

D: -
V: TRBV12-5
size: -
J: TRBJ1-1
CDR3: CASGLEGDATEAFF
DNA: TGTGCTAGTGGTCTCGAGGGCGATGCCACTGAAGCTTTCTTT

D: TRBD2
V: TRBV6-6
size: -
J: TRBJ2-3
CDR3: CASSYAGGSDTQYF
DNA: TGTGCCAGCAGTTACGCGGGGGGATCGGATACGCAGTATTTT

D: -
V: TRBV3-1/TRBV3-2
size: few
J: TRBJ1-3
CDR3: CASSTRTLPPGNTIYF
DNA: TGTGCCAGCAGCACCCGGACACTACCGCCTGGAAACACCATATATTTT

D: -
V: TRBV25-1
size: -
J: TRBJ1-6
CDR3: CASSDFGDFSPLHF
DNA: TGTGCCAGCAGTGACTTTGGTGACTTTTCACCCCTCCACTTT

D: -
V: TRBV11-2
size: -
J: TRBJ1-2
CDR3: CASSSQGNYGYTF
DNA: TGTGCCAGCAGCTCACAGGGAAACTATGGCTACACCTTC

D: TRBD1
V: TRBV6-5
size: -
J: TRBJ1-6
CDR3: CATSGTGVNSPLHF
DNA: TGTGCCACCTCCGGGACAGGGGTTAATTCACCCCTCCACTTT

D: -
V: TRBV5-1
size: -
J: TRBJ2-5
CDR3: CASSADIQETQYF
DNA: TGCGCCAGCAGCGCGGACATCCAAGAGACCCAGTACTTC

D: -
V: TRBV5-6
size: few
J: TRBJ1-5
CDR3: CASSLTGSQPQHF
DNA: TGTGCCAGCAGCTTGACAGGGTCTCAGCCCCAGCATTTT

D: -
V: TRBV3-1/TRBV3-2
size: -
J: TRBJ2-3
CDR3: CASSQEQTSTDTQYF
DNA: TGTGCCAGCAGCCAGGAGCAGACTAGCACAGATACGCAGTATTTT

D: -
V: TRBV18
size: -
J: TRBJ2-3
CDR3: CASSPPNTDTQYF
DNA: TGTGCCAGCTCACCACCAAACACGGATACGCAGTATTTT

D: -
V: TRBV9
size: few
J: TRBJ1-1
CDR3: CASSVGGAGNTEAFF
DNA: TGTGCCAGCAGCGTAGGGGGCGCAGGGAACACTGAAGCTTTCTTT

D: TRBD1
V: TRBV30
size: -
J: TRBJ1-3
CDR3: CAWRSPGQIGNTIYF
DNA: TGTGCCTGGAGGTCCCCGGGACAGATTGGAAACACCATATATTTT

D: -
V: TRBV5-6
size: few
J: TRBJ1-2
CDR3: CASSLVRRGYTF
DNA: TGTGCCAGCAGCTTGGTGCGCCGGGGCTACACCTTC

D: -
V: TRBV11-2
size: once
J: TRBJ1-2
CDR3: CASSLDPLGRAYGYTF
DNA: TGTGCCAGCAGCTTAGACCCCTTGGGCAGGGCCTATGGCTACACCTTC

D: TRBD1
V: TRBV27
size: -
J: TRBJ2-7
CDR3: CASSQTGGLNEQYF
DNA: TGTGCCAGCAGTCAAACAGGGGGCCTAAACGAGCAGTACTTC

D: -
V: TRBV7-9
size: once
J: TRBJ1-1
CDR3: CASSFPGGIEAFF
DNA: TGTGCCAGCAGTTTCCCCGGGGGAATTGAAGCTTTCTTT

D: -
V: TRBV19
size: -
J: TRBJ1-5
CDR3: CASVPGHLSNQPQHF
DNA: TGTGCCAGTGTCCCGGGACACCTTAGCAATCAGCCCCAGCATTTT

D: TRBD1
V: TRBV6-5
size: -
J: TRBJ1-2
CDR3: CASSPPGQRGYTF
DNA: TGTGCCAGCAGTCCTCCGGGACAGAGGGGCTACACCTTC

D: -
V: TRBV6-6
size: -
J: TRBJ1-1
CDR3: CASSLPGGPEAFF
DNA: TGTGCCAGCAGTCTACCGGGAGGGCCTGAAGCTTTCTTT

D: TRBD2
V: TRBV19
size: -
J: TRBJ2-7
CDR3: CASSGLAGSSSYEQYF
DNA: TGTGCCAGTAGTGGACTAGCGGGGTCTAGCTCCTACGAGCAGTACTTC

D: TRBD1
V: TRBV7-2
size: few
J: TRBJ2-7
CDR3: CASSLKQGAVQYF
DNA: TGTGCCAGCAGCTTAAAACAGGGGGCTGTGCAGTACTTC

D: TRBD2
V: TRBV5-1
size: -
J: TRBJ2-1
CDR3: CASSFSIAGGPEEQFF
DNA: TGCGCCAGCAGCTTCTCCATAGCGGGGGGGCCGGAGGAGCAGTTCTTC

D: -
V: TRBV5-1
size: once
J: TRBJ2-2
CDR3: CASSLGLSGGELFF
DNA: TGCGCCAGCAGCTTGGGGCTATCGGGCGGGGAGCTGTTTTTT

D: TRBD1
V: TRBV9
size: -
J: TRBJ1-6
CDR3: CASSGPGQAPNSPLHF
DNA: TGTGCCAGCAGCGGTCCCGGACAGGCTCCTAATTCACCCCTCCACTTT

D: -
V: TRBV7-9
size: -
J: TRBJ2-7
CDR3: CASSLLERTQAFSYEQYF
DNA: TGTGCCAGCAGCCTCCTTGAGAGGACACAAGCCTTTTCCTACGAGCAGTACTTC

D: TRBD1
V: TRBV6-5
size: -
J: TRBJ2-5
CDR3: CASSPDQGQGETQYF
DNA: TGTGCCAGCAGTCCCGATCAGGGACAGGGAGAGACCCAGTACTTC

D: -
V: TRBV24-1
size: -
J: TRBJ2-2
CDR3: CATSPSRFTGELFF
DNA: TGTGCCACCAGCCCCTCCCGTTTTACCGGGGAGCTGTTTTTT

D: TRBD2
V: TRBV9
size: -
J: TRBJ2-2
CDR3: CASSSGTSGFANTGELFF
DNA: TGTGCCAGCAGCTCTGGGACTAGCGGGTTCGCGAACACCGGGGAGCTGTTTTTT

D: TRBD1
V: TRBV11-3
size: once
J: TRBJ1-1
CDR3: CASSLDRDTEAFF
DNA: TGTGCCAGCAGCCTGGACAGGGACACTGAAGCTTTCTTT

D: TRBD1
V: TRBV7-2
size: -
J: TRBJ1-1
CDR3: CAAQSRGTEAFF
DNA: TGTGCCGCTCAATCCAGGGGGACTGAAGCTTTCTTT

D: TRBD2
V: TRBV14
size: -
J: TRBJ2-5
CDR3: CASSLRLAGGLRSTQYF
DNA: TGTGCCAGCAGCTTACGACTAGCGGGGGGCCTTCGGTCGACCCAGTACTTC

D: TRBD2
V: TRBV2
size: -
J: TRBJ2-5
CDR3: CARTGRGQETQYF
DNA: TGTGCCAGAACGGGGAGGGGCCAAGAGACCCAGTACTTC

D: TRBD1
V: TRBV28
size: -
J: TRBJ1-1
CDR3: CASRRPTGVTEAFF
DNA: TGTGCCAGCAGGAGACCTACAGGGGTGACTGAAGCTTTCTTT

D: TRBD1
V: TRBV5-1
size: -
J: TRBJ2-1
CDR3: CASSLGTGPYNEQFF
DNA: TGCGCCAGCAGCTTGGGGACAGGTCCCTACAATGAGCAGTTCTTC